What follows are 15 T cell receptor beta chains derived from one specimen sequenced in a study of cytomegalovirus exposure and HLA in healthy donors. This table comes from immunoSEQ multiplex PCR, and its TCRdb copy is limited to in-frame clones, with some not included. The profile shows fewer than 400,000 clones, roughly 88% of them singletons. What was sequenced was PBMCs. These TCRs come from a young woman in good health and CMV-seronegative.

The chain's CDR3 is CAGSGLAGGPDTQYF. The CDR3 coding sequence is TGTGCCGGCTCCGGCCTAGCGGGAGGGCCTGATACGCAGTATTTT. The chain uses TRBV2 and TRBJ2-3; 12 positions agree with TRBD2. V lost 11 bases, J lost 6 bases, and 12 bases stayed unmatched. Germline assignment: CDR1 SNHLY and CDR2 FYNNEI. The CDR3 totals 15 residues.

This chain's CDR3 is CASSGRGWYGYTF. Written as DNA, the CDR3 is TGTGCCAGCAGTGGTCGCGGTTGGTATGGCTACACCTTC. The J gene is TRBJ1-2, the V gene TRBV2; D is unclear. Trimming cost V 4 bases and J 5 bases, with 11 bases left between them. In germline, CDR1 is SNHLY, CDR2 FYNNEI. CDR3 size: 13 residues.

The chain employs TRBV27 and TRBJ1-5, with a tentative D call TRBD1 (5 bases). Between the trimmed V and J ends, which lost 8 bases and 7 bases, there was a span of 15 bases. Germline assignment: CDR1 MNHEY and CDR2 SMNVEV (reference sequence). The CDR3 contains 13 residues. CDR3 region: CASRMGGRQPQHF. The CDR3 nucleotides read TGTGCCAGCCGGATGGGGGGGAGGCAGCCCCAGCATTTT.

This sequence joins TRBV6-1 and TRBJ1-2; D not certain. CDR3 length: 15 residues. Germline assignment: CDR1 MNHNS and CDR2 SASEGT. The ends were cut back, 6 bases at V and 6 bases at J, with 20 bases in the middle. The CDR3 here is CASRPVGGREHGYTF. The CDR3 bases are TGTGCCAGCAGGCCCGTGGGAGGGCGGGAGCATGGCTACACCTTC.

This rearrangement joins TRBV27 to TRBJ2-7; 8 bases map to TRBD2. The CDR3 is made up of 16 amino acids. Germline CDR1 MNHEY, CDR2 SMNVEV (reference sequence). With 5 bases clipped from V and 2 bases from J, the junction kept 11 bases outside the gene matches. For the CDR3, the DNA is TGTGCCAGCAGTCGACAAAGCGGGAGTAGGCCCTACGAGCAGTACTTC. As protein: CASSRQSGSRPYEQYF.

The rearrangement joins TRBV25-1 to TRBJ2-7, with 9 bases matching TRBD2. The CDR3 has 12 amino acids. Germline CDR1 MGHDK, CDR2 SYGVNS. V shed 8 bases, J shed 7 bases, and the junction held 6 bases outside the gene matches. The CDR3: CASRLAGMEQYF. CDR3 DNA: TGTGCCAGCCGCCTAGCGGGAATGGAGCAGTACTTC.

V is TRBV28 and J is TRBJ1-5, with D possibly TRBD1 on 6 matching bases. V shed 3 bases and J shed 6 bases, with 18 bases lying between them. This CDR3 is built from 16 residues. Germline V gene data show CDR1 as MDHEN and CDR2 as SYDVKM. CDR3 nucleotide sequence: TGTGCCAGCAGTTTGGGTCAGGGGATAGCACTTCAGCCCCAGCATTTT. Translated: CASSLGQGIALQPQHF.

The chain couples TRBV5-1 to TRBJ1-2; 8 bases align to TRBD1. V gave up 1 base and J gave up 2 bases; unmatched junction bases: 16. The germline V gene has CDR1 SGHRS and CDR2 YFSETQ. This CDR3 is 19 amino acids long. CDR3 in DNA: TGCGCCAGCAGCTTGTATCGGCCGAACCTCTGGACAGGGAACTATGGCTACACCTTC. As protein: CASSLYRPNLWTGNYGYTF.

The CDR3 coding sequence is TGTGCCAGCAGTTTTGACGGGACAAAGAACACCGGGGAGCTGTTTTTT. As protein: CASSFDGTKNTGELFF. This rearrangement joins TRBV27 to TRBJ2-2; D might be TRBD1 (6 bases). V was trimmed by 3 bases and J by 1 base, leaving 12 bases between them. CDR3 length: 16 amino acids. Germline V gene data show CDR1 as MNHEY and CDR2 as SMNVEV (reference sequence).

The chain has TRBV27 and TRBJ1-5; possibly TRBD1 for D (6 bases). V shed 6 bases and J shed 3 bases, with 9 bases lying between them. Germline CDR1 reads MNHEY; CDR2 reads SMNVEV (reference sequence). This CDR3 is 13 amino acids long. In nucleotides, the CDR3 is TGTGCCAGCAGGGACAGTGCCAATCAGCCCCAGCATTTT. Amino acid sequence: CASRDSANQPQHF.

The chain employs TRBV4-3 and TRBJ1-2; 7 nucleotides match TRBD1. V trimming: 4 bases; J trimming: 4 bases; junction bases outside the gene matches: 9. Germline lookup yields CDR1 LGHNA and CDR2 YSLEER. CDR3 length: 15 residues. CDR3 loop: CASSPGDSRAYGYTF. DNA of the CDR3: TGCGCCAGCAGCCCGGGGGACAGTCGAGCCTATGGCTACACCTTC.

This rearrangement joins TRBV2 to TRBJ2-2, with TRBD2 as a possible D gene (6 bases). The CDR3 spans 13 residues. Trimming left V 3 bases short and J 5 bases short, with 7 bases between. Germline V gene data show CDR1 as SNHLY and CDR2 as FYNNEI. DNA of the CDR3: TGTGCCAGCAGTGATCGGGGGACCGGGGAGCTGTTTTTT. Its protein product is CASSDRGTGELFF.

The chain combines TRBV7-9 with TRBJ1-2, with no clear D. Germline V gene data show CDR1 as SEHNR and CDR2 as FQNEAQ (reference sequence). This CDR3 is built from 12 residues. Trimming stripped 5 bases from V and 5 bases from J, with 9 bases between. CDR3 amino acids: CASSPRGYGYTF. CDR3 bases: TGTGCCAGCAGCCCACGGGGATATGGCTACACCTTC. The whole variable domain, remainder taken from reference TRBV7-9 and TRBJ1-2, is DTGVSQNPRHKITKRGQNVTFRCDPISEHNRLYWYRQTLGQGPEFLTYFQNEAQLEKSRLLSDRFSAERPKGSFSTLEIQRTEQGDSAMYLCASSPRGYGYTFGSGTRLTVV.

CDR3 region: CASSYAGQGVTGELFF. The CDR3 DNA reads as TGTGCCAGCAGTTACGCGGGACAGGGTGTTACCGGGGAGCTGTTTTTT. This chain connects TRBV6-6 to TRBJ2-2, with 9 bases identical to TRBD1. The CDR3 contains 16 residues. Germline V gene sequence: CDR1 MNHNY, CDR2 SVGAGI (reference sequence). V lost 2 bases and J lost 5; bases outside the gene matches: 6.

V usage is TRBV7-2 and J usage is TRBJ2-1, with 7 bases fitting TRBD2. The V segment lost 4 bases and the J segment 2 bases; nucleotides outside the gene matches: 5. CDR3 length equals 15 residues. Germline V CDR1 and CDR2: SGHTA, FQGNSA. The CDR3 DNA reads TGTGCCAGCAGCTCTCCTAGCGGCCCCTACAATGAGCAGTTCTTC. Translated: CASSSPSGPYNEQFF.